This T cell receptor beta chain was obtained from a study of OX40 agonist ivuxolimab in advanced cancers. This clone was observed once. The V segment lost 4 bases and the J segment 3 bases; nucleotides outside the gene matches: 13. The CDR3 totals 18 residues. Germline CDR1 reads SEHNR; CDR2 reads FQNEAQ (reference sequence). This table comes from immunoSEQ multiplex PCR, and its TCRdb copy is limited to in-frame clones, with some not included. The repertoire holds 25,000 to 40,000 clones, with about 83% as singletons. The TCR comes from an adult with an advanced solid tumor such as melanoma, head and neck, liver or kidney cancer. The chain combines TRBV7-9 with TRBJ2-7; 12 bases align to TRBD1. The sequences come from CD4+ or CD8+ T cells sorted from blood, collected in a trial of the OX40 agonist ivuxolimab. The CDR3 sequence is CASSSGTGGFFDLYEQYF. The CDR3 DNA follows: TGTGCCAGCAGCTCCGGGACAGGGGGCTTTTTCGATCTCTACGAGCAGTACTTC.